Below are 22 T cell receptor beta chains sequenced from a single sample in a study of cytomegalovirus exposure and HLA in healthy donors. Clones were sequenced by immunoSEQ multiplex PCR, and TCRdb holds only the in-frame ones, with some missing. Here the sample spans about 240,000 clones, around 86% being singletons. What was sequenced was PBMCs. Receptor source: a woman aged 25 to 39 in good health and CMV-seropositive.

The table lists this clone with a count of one. The chain employs TRBV30 and TRBJ2-1; TRBD2 matches at 12 bases. The germline V gene encodes CDR1 GTSNPN and CDR2 SVGIG (reference sequence). V was clipped by 1 base and J by 7 bases; unmatched bases: 8. The CDR3 sequence is 16 residues long. In nucleotides, the CDR3 is TGTGCCTGGAGTGAATTCGGGACTAGCGGGTTGAATGAGCAGTTCTTC. As protein: CAWSEFGTSGLNEQFF.

The chain links TRBV19 to TRBJ1-5; TRBD1 is a possible D gene (6 bases). This CDR3 contains 16 residues. The germline V gene has CDR1 LNHDA and CDR2 SQIVND (reference sequence). Trimming removed 5 bases at V and 7 bases at J, with 21 bases between. CDR3 region: CASSQPTGTRGQPQHF. CDR3 DNA sequence: TGTGCCAGTAGTCAGCCCACAGGGACCAGGGGACAGCCCCAGCATTTT.

The chain combines TRBV10-3 with TRBJ1-1; 8 bases match TRBD1. This CDR3 region has 15 residues. Germline CDR1 ENHRY, CDR2 SYGVKD. The J segment lost 0 bases and the V segment lost 6 bases, leaving 6 bases of the junction unmatched. CDR3 sequence (DNA): TGTGCCATCAGAGGGGACAGGAGCATGAACACTGAAGCTTTCTTT. Translation: CAIRGDRSMNTEAFF.

This rearrangement joins TRBV5-6 to TRBJ1-2, with TRBD1 identical over 8 bases. Trimming cost V 3 bases and J 2 bases; bases outside gene matches: 6. This CDR3 contains 15 residues. The germline CDR1 and CDR2 sequences are SGHDT and YYEEEE. DNA of the CDR3: TGTGCCAGCAGCTCCAGGGGGCTGAGGAACTATGGCTACACCTTC. Translating gives CASSSRGLRNYGYTF.

J is TRBJ2-7 and V is TRBV30; D gene unclear. This CDR3 spans 14 amino acids. Trimming shortened V by 2 bases and J by 6 bases, and 17 bases separated the two germline ends. Germline CDR1 and CDR2: GTSNPN and SVGIG (reference sequence). Here the CDR3 reads CAWSPPSYLSEQYF. The CDR3 DNA sequence: TGTGCCTGGAGTCCCCCTTCATATCTATCCGAGCAGTACTTC. Complete variable domain (other parts from reference TRBV30 and TRBJ2-7): SQTIHQWPATLVQPVGSPLSLECTVEGTSNPNLYWYRQAAGRGLQLLFYSVGIGQISSEVPQNLSASRPQDRQFILSSKKLLLSDSGFYLCAWSPPSYLSEQYFGPGTRLTVT.

This clone has a single count. This sequence joins TRBV27 and TRBJ2-7, with 9 bases identical to TRBD2. This CDR3 has 14 amino acids. V gave up 4 bases and J gave up 4 bases; unmatched junction bases: 5. Germline CDR1 and CDR2: MNHEY and SMNVEV (reference sequence). The CDR3 is CASSYSGRSYEQYF. Here the CDR3 DNA reads TGTGCCAGCAGTTACAGCGGGAGGTCTTACGAGCAGTACTTC.

The genes are TRBV10-3 and TRBJ2-7; possibly TRBD2 for D (6 bases). This CDR3 region has 14 residues. V was shortened by 3 bases and J by 3 bases, with 12 bases between the two germline ends. Germline V gene data show CDR1 as ENHRY and CDR2 as SYGVKD. The CDR3 nucleotides are TGTGCCATCAGTGAAAGTCTAGCGAACTACGAGCAGTACTTC. Its protein is CAISESLANYEQYF.

This rearrangement joins TRBV11-2 to TRBJ2-5, with D tentatively TRBD1 (6 bases). The CDR3 is 16 amino acids. The germline V gene has CDR1 SGHAT and CDR2 FQNNGV. With 5 bases removed from V and 4 bases from J, the gap between germline ends came to 20 bases. The CDR3 DNA sequence: TGTGCCAGCAGCCTCCTAGGGGGACCGCAAGCAGAGACCCAGTACTTC. Its translation: CASSLLGGPQAETQYF.

About this clone: Compared with germline, one end of the junction differs, possibly owing to a read error. The rearrangement uses TRBV5-6 and TRBJ2-1, with D possibly matching TRBD2 (5 bases). CDR3 length equals 11 residues. CDR1 and CDR2 from the germline V gene are SGHDT and YYEEEE. CDR3 nucleotides: TGTGCCAGCAGCTTGTTAGGACTGTGGATCTTC. Translating gives CASSLLGLWIF.

The J gene is TRBJ2-1, the V gene TRBV7-6; 7 nucleotides line up with TRBD2. The CDR3 covers 16 residues. V lost 0 bases, J lost 5 bases, and 7 bases stayed unmatched. Germline loops: CDR1 SGHVS, CDR2 FNYEAQ. The CDR3, as DNA: TGTGCCAGCAGCTTAGCGTCGGGACTACCGAACAATGAGCAGTTCTTC. Encoded protein: CASSLASGLPNNEQFF.

V usage is TRBV14 and J usage is TRBJ1-2; D remains ambiguous. Germline assignment: CDR1 SGHDN and CDR2 FVKESK. The CDR3 runs 15 residues. V was pared by 0 bases and J by 8 bases, with 16 bases between. CDR3 sequence: CASSQDSPPYSGYTF. The DNA of the CDR3 is TGTGCCAGCAGCCAAGATTCACCGCCGTACTCGGGCTACACCTTC.

This chain links TRBV19 with TRBJ1-5, with TRBD1 as a possible D gene (6 bases). The CDR3 extends over 15 amino acids. Trimming removed 7 bases from V and 1 base from J, with 14 bases in between. CDR1 is LNHDA, CDR2 SQIVND, per germline (reference sequence). The CDR3 DNA is TGTGCCAGTATGGGCTCGGGGGGCAGCAATCAGCCCCAGCATTTT. Translating gives CASMGSGGSNQPQHF.

The chain uses TRBV2 and TRBJ1-5; tentative D call: TRBD1 (5 bases). V was clipped by 7 bases and J by 1 base, with 11 bases between them. There are 14 residues in the CDR3. Per the germline V gene, CDR1 is SNHLY and CDR2 is FYNNEI. CDR3 coding DNA: TGTGCCAGCAACTTTGGGGGGAGCAATCAGCCCCAGCATTTT. Its protein is CASNFGGSNQPQHF.

The genes are TRBV28 and TRBJ1-4; D gene unclear. The germline V gene encodes CDR1 MDHEN and CDR2 SYDVKM. The V end was cut by 3 bases, the J end by 8 bases, with 10 bases between. The CDR3 spans 13 residues. The CDR3 reads CASSFQEAEKLFF. CDR3 nucleotides: TGTGCCAGCAGTTTTCAGGAGGCGGAAAAACTGTTTTTT.

Regarding this clone: Other DNA sequences within the sample encode an identical CDR3. The V call is TRBV27, the J call TRBJ2-7, with 9 bases matching TRBD2. V lost 2 bases, J lost 1 base, and 3 bases stayed unmatched. Per the germline V gene, CDR1 is MNHEY and CDR2 is SMNVEV (reference sequence). The CDR3 has 15 amino acids. The CDR3 here is CASSLKAGGSYEQYF. The CDR3, as DNA: TGTGCCAGCAGTTTAAAAGCGGGAGGTTCCTACGAGCAGTACTTC.

This rearrangement joins TRBV6-6 to TRBJ2-3, with D perhaps TRBD2 (5 bases). The germline gives CDR1 MNHNY, CDR2 SVGAGI (reference sequence). Trimming cost V 2 bases and J 3 bases, with 9 bases left between them. CDR3 length: 14 residues. The CDR3 loop reads CASSYLRGTDTQYF. CDR3 DNA: TGTGCCAGCAGTTACCTAAGAGGGACAGATACGCAGTATTTT.

This sequence joins TRBV6-1 and TRBJ1-1; 7 positions agree with TRBD1. This CDR3 comprises 14 residues. Germline V lookup: CDR1 MNHNS, CDR2 SASEGT. Trimming cost V 7 bases and J 2 bases; bases outside gene matches: 7. This CDR3 is CASKKTGINTEAFF. CDR3 DNA sequence: TGTGCCAGCAAGAAGACAGGGATTAACACTGAAGCTTTCTTT.

The rearrangement uses TRBV5-6 and TRBJ2-7, with 10 nucleotides matching TRBD2. From germline, CDR1 is SGHDT and CDR2 YYEEEE. This CDR3 region has 15 residues. V dropped 1 base and J dropped 7; count of bases not matched to a gene: 8. CDR3 DNA sequence: TGTGCCAGCAGCTTGCCGGCGGGAGCGGGGGGGGAGCAGTACTTC. This sequence encodes CASSLPAGAGGEQYF.

This chain joins TRBV7-8 and TRBJ2-7, with TRBD1 matching over 12 bases. Germline values: CDR1 SGHVS, CDR2 FQNEAQ. CDR3 length: 16 residues. Trimming cost V 2 bases and J 6 bases; bases outside gene matches: 8. The chain's CDR3 is CASSLSVGTGGLEQYF. The CDR3, as DNA: TGTGCCAGCAGCTTAAGTGTCGGGACAGGGGGCCTCGAGCAGTACTTC.

The chain joins TRBV27 to TRBJ2-5, with TRBD2 matching over 7 bases. Gene TRBJ2-7 matches the end of the DNA better, so the J call may be wrong. Germline V lookup: CDR1 MNHEY, CDR2 SMNVEV (reference sequence). The CDR3 spans 15 residues. The chain's CDR3 is CASSLLAGVGHEQYF. The DNA of the CDR3 is TGTGCCAGCAGTTTATTGGCGGGAGTGGGCCACGAGCAGTACTTC.

With respect to this clone: Within the sample, other DNA sequences also encode this same CDR3. The rearrangement uses TRBV19 and TRBJ2-7, with 9 bases lining up with TRBD2. J was trimmed by 0 bases and V by 3 bases; bases with no gene match: 0. This CDR3 comprises 14 residues. Germline lookup yields CDR1 LNHDA and CDR2 SQIVND (reference sequence). The CDR3 loop is CASSISGSSYEQYF. CDR3 nucleotide sequence: TGTGCCAGTAGTATTAGCGGGAGCTCCTACGAGCAGTACTTC.

The rearrangement joins TRBV11-3 to TRBJ2-7; weak D call: TRBD1 (6 bases). This CDR3 comprises 13 residues. The V and J ends lost 4 bases and 2 bases respectively, with 9 bases between them. CDR1 SGHNT and CDR2 YENEEA come from the germline V gene. Here the CDR3 reads CASSWTDPYEQYF. The CDR3 DNA sequence: TGTGCCAGCAGCTGGACAGACCCCTACGAGCAGTACTTC.